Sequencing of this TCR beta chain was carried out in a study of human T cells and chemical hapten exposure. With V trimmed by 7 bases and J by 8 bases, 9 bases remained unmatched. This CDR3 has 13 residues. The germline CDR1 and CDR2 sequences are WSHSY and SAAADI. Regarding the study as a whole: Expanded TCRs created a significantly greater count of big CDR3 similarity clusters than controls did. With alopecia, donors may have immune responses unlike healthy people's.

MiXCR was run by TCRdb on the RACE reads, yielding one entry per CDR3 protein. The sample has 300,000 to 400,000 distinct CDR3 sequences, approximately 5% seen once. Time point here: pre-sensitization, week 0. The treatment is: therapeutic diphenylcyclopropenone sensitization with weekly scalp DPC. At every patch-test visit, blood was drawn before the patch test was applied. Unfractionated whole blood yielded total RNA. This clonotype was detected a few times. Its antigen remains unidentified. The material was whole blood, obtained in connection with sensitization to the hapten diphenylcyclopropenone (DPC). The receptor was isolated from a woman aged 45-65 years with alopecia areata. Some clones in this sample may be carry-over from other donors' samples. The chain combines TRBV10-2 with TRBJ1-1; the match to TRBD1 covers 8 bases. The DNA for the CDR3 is TGCGCCAGCAAAGATGCCCGGGACAGGGAAGCTTTCTTT. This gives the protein CASKDARDREAFF.